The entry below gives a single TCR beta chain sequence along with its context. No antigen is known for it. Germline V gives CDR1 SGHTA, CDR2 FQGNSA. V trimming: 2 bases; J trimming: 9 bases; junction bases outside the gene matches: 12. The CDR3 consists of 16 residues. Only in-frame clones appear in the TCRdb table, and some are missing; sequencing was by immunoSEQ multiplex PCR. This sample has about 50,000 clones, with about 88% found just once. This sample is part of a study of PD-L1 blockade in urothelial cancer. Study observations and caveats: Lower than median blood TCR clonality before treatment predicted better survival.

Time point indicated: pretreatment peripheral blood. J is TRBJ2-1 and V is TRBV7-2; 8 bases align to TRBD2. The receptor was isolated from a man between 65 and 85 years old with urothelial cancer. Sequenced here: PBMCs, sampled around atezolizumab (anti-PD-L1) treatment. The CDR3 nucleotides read TGTGCCAGCAGCTTAAACCCTCCGGGGGGGGCTGGTGAGCAGTTCTTC. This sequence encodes CASSLNPPGGAGEQFF. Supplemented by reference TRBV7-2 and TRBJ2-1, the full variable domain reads GAGVSQSPSNKVTEKGKDVELRCDPISGHTALYWYRQSLGQGLEFLIYFQGNSAPDKSGLPSDRFSAERTGGSVSTLTIQRTQQEDSAVYLCASSLNPPGGAGEQFFGPGTRLTVL.